This entry lists 21 T cell receptor beta chains sequenced from one sample in a study of cytomegalovirus exposure and HLA in healthy donors. The PCR employed 60 Vbeta primers together with 13 Jbeta primers. TCRdb keeps only in-frame clones here, not all; method: immunoSEQ multiplex PCR. The data show under 200,000 clones, 82% seen once. The material sequenced was PBMCs. The receptors were gathered from a male donor in good health and CMV-seropositive.

This clone has more than one count but fewer than ten. The chain uses TRBV10-3 and TRBJ2-3, with 11 bases lining up with TRBD2. The CDR3 loop spans 13 amino acids. V lost 11 bases, J lost 7 bases, and 8 bases stayed unmatched. The germline gives CDR1 ENHRY, CDR2 SYGVKD. Written as DNA, the CDR3 is TGTGCCGCTGTAGCGGGAGGGATGAATACGCAGTATTTT. This codes for CAAVAGGMNTQYF.

The rearrangement links TRBV10-2 to TRBJ1-5; D possibly corresponds to TRBD1 (5 bases). There are 13 residues in the CDR3. Deletions cut 6 bases from V and 3 bases from J, with 9 bases between. Germline CDR1 is WSHSY and CDR2 is SAAADI. This CDR3 reads CASRPGNNQPQHF. The CDR3 DNA sequence: TGCGCCAGCAGGCCAGGGAACAATCAGCCCCAGCATTTT.

V is TRBV4-3 and J is TRBJ1-4; D is uncertain. Germline-derived CDR1 and CDR2 are LGHNA and YSLEER. V was pared by 0 bases and J by 8 bases, with 13 bases between. The CDR3 loop spans 15 amino acids. CDR3 bases: TGCGCCAGCAGCCAAGATACCGGGGTCGAGGAAAAACTGTTTTTT. This codes for CASSQDTGVEEKLFF.

The chain carries TRBV28 and TRBJ1-2; D is uncertain. V was shortened by 7 bases and J by 8 bases, with 23 bases between the two germline ends. The CDR3 spans 15 residues. CDR1 is MDHEN and CDR2 is SYDVKM in the germline V gene. CDR3 protein: CASNPRYRGEGGYTF. Written as DNA, the CDR3 is TGTGCCAGCAATCCCAGATATCGGGGAGAAGGAGGCTACACCTTC.

This chain uses TRBV5-1 with TRBJ2-3, with 8 bases lining up with TRBD2. This CDR3 has 15 residues. Germline-derived CDR1 and CDR2 are SGHRS and YFSETQ. V shed 2 bases and J 2 bases; nucleotides not matched to a gene: 4. The CDR3 here is CASSLSGGATDTQYF. The CDR3 DNA sequence: TGCGCCAGCAGCTTAAGCGGGGGCGCCACAGATACGCAGTATTTT.

The chain joins TRBV4-1 to TRBJ2-7; TRBD1 matches 9 bases. J was trimmed by 2 bases and V by 3 bases; bases with no gene match: 11. Germline loops: CDR1 MGHRA, CDR2 YSYEKL. The CDR3 extends over 17 amino acids. The CDR3 nucleotides are TGCGCCAGCAGCCAGGCCTTTGGGACAGGGCAAACCTACGAGCAGTACTTC. This encodes CASSQAFGTGQTYEQYF.

The chain's CDR3 is CASSVGSNVESTEAFF. In DNA, the CDR3 is TGTGCCAGCAGCGTAGGGAGTAACGTGGAGAGCACTGAAGCTTTCTTT. The chain combines TRBV11-2 with TRBJ1-1; unclear D gene. CDR1 is SGHAT, CDR2 FQNNGV, per germline. The CDR3 is 16 residues long. V lost 5 bases, J lost 4 bases, and 20 bases lay in between.

This clone was counted between two and nine times. The chain couples TRBV11-2 to TRBJ2-7; weak D call: TRBD1 (6 bases). Trimming removed 7 bases at V and 7 bases at J, with 20 bases between. The CDR3 is 14 amino acids. The germline V gene has CDR1 SGHAT and CDR2 FQNNGV. DNA of the CDR3: TGTGCCAGCACCCCCAGAGTACAGGGCAAAGAGCAGTACTTC. Translating it yields CASTPRVQGKEQYF.

The CDR3 region is CASSPTRGNGYTF. CDR3 bases: TGTGCCAGCAGTCCGACCAGGGGGAATGGCTACACCTTC. This chain connects TRBV7-2 to TRBJ1-2; TRBD1 aligns across 7 bases. Losses at the gene ends were 6 bases for V and 6 bases for J; bases not matched to a gene: 7. Germline V gene data show CDR1 as SGHTA and CDR2 as FQGNSA. This CDR3 contains 13 residues.

The gene calls are TRBV6-5 and TRBJ2-7; 7 bases are shared with TRBD2. This CDR3 has 14 residues. Germline loops: CDR1 MNHEY, CDR2 SVGAGI. V lost 5 bases, J lost 2 bases, and 6 bases stayed unmatched. For the CDR3, the DNA is TGTGCCAGCAGTCCGGGACTAAATACCTACGAGCAGTACTTC. This encodes CASSPGLNTYEQYF.

This clone has a single count. The rearrangement links TRBV12-5 to TRBJ1-3, with D possibly TRBD1 on 6 matching bases. This CDR3 comprises 19 residues. With 4 bases removed from V and 0 bases from J, the gap between germline ends came to 22 bases. From germline, CDR1 is LGHNT and CDR2 FRNRAP. The DNA for the CDR3 is TGTGCTAGTGGTTCGACACAGGGACAAGAAATGCTCTCTGGAAACACCATATATTTT. This sequence encodes CASGSTQGQEMLSGNTIYF.

V is TRBV7-2 and J is TRBJ2-7; 10 positions match TRBD2. Germline lookup yields CDR1 SGHTA and CDR2 FQGNSA. The CDR3 length is 15 residues. The J segment lost 5 bases and the V segment lost 2 bases, leaving 6 bases of the junction unmatched. CDR3 protein: CASSLILAGAHEQYF. For the CDR3, the DNA is TGTGCCAGCAGCTTAATCCTAGCGGGAGCCCACGAGCAGTACTTC.

The count of this clone is one. The chain combines TRBV28 with TRBJ1-5; a weak D match, TRBD1 (6 bases). The V gene's germline CDR1 is MDHEN and CDR2 SYDVKM. CDR3 length: 15 residues. V was cut by 10 bases and J by 5 bases, with 21 bases left in between. DNA for the CDR3: TGTGCCACTTCGAGGGGGGGGACATTCCATCAGCCCCAGCATTTT. This encodes CATSRGGTFHQPQHF.

The rearrangement links TRBV30 to TRBJ2-2; 10 bases fit TRBD1. CDR3 length equals 16 residues. Germline V gene lookup returns CDR1 GTSNPN and CDR2 SVGIG (reference sequence). With 4 bases clipped from V and 4 bases from J, the junction kept 9 bases outside the gene matches. The DNA of the CDR3 is TGTGCCTGGAAGGGGGACAGGGGCTCCGGCACCGGGGAGCTGTTTTTT. Protein product: CAWKGDRGSGTGELFF.

This sequence joins TRBV6-4 and TRBJ2-7; TRBD2 matches at 8 bases. CDR1 is MRHNA, CDR2 SNTAGT, per germline. The J segment lost 6 bases and the V segment lost 2 bases, leaving 3 bases of the junction unmatched. The CDR3 consists of 13 residues. The CDR3 protein is CASSDNGGGEQYF. DNA for the CDR3: TGTGCCAGCAGTGACAACGGGGGGGGCGAGCAGTACTTC.

This chain links TRBV4-3 with TRBJ1-1; D not resolved. Germline CDR1 is LGHNA and CDR2 is YSLEER. The V and J ends lost 2 bases and 0 bases respectively, with 16 bases between them. The CDR3 runs 17 residues. The chain's CDR3 is CASSQPPAGIMNTEAFF. DNA of the CDR3: TGCGCCAGCAGCCAACCCCCGGCCGGGATAATGAACACTGAAGCTTTCTTT.

The genes are TRBV7-9 and TRBJ2-1; D gene unclear. Germline CDR1 reads SEHNR; CDR2 reads FQNEAQ (reference sequence). Trimming left V 4 bases short and J 2 bases short, with 9 bases between. This CDR3 contains 14 residues. Here the CDR3 DNA reads TGTGCCAGCAGCTCACCCCTAACCTACAATGAGCAGTTCTTC. This codes for CASSSPLTYNEQFF.

This chain connects TRBV19 to TRBJ1-2, with D maybe TRBD1 (5 bases). Germline CDR1 is LNHDA and CDR2 is SQIVND (reference sequence). The CDR3 has 11 amino acids. Trimming cost V 6 bases and J 6 bases, with 8 bases left between them. CDR3 nucleotides: TGTGCCAGTAGCAGGGAGGATGGCTACACCTTC. It encodes CASSREDGYTF.

The rearrangement uses TRBV6-5 and TRBJ2-7, with 9 bases matching TRBD1. From germline, CDR1 is MNHEY and CDR2 SVGAGI. V shed 7 bases and J 5 bases; nucleotides not matched to a gene: 15. CDR3 size: 16 residues. CDR3 coding DNA: TGTGCCAGCACTTATAGCCCCGGGACAGGGCGGGACGAGCAGTACTTC. As protein: CASTYSPGTGRDEQYF.

J is TRBJ2-7 and V is TRBV2, with D possibly TRBD1 on 6 matching bases. V gave up 7 bases and J gave up 2 bases, with 9 bases separating them. Germline assignment: CDR1 SNHLY and CDR2 FYNNEI. This CDR3 is built from 12 residues. CDR3: CASKDSPYEQYF. CDR3 nucleotide sequence: TGTGCCAGCAAGGACAGCCCCTACGAGCAGTACTTC.

The chain recombines TRBV6-5 with TRBJ1-1; the match to TRBD1 covers 9 bases. The length of the CDR3 is 13 residues. Germline CDR1 MNHEY, CDR2 SVGAGI. V trimming: 6 bases; J trimming: 4 bases; junction bases outside the gene matches: 3. The CDR3 loop reads CASSRQGGTEAFF. The CDR3 DNA is TGTGCCAGCAGCCGACAGGGGGGCACTGAAGCTTTCTTT.